The TCR beta chain under discussion was sequenced for a study of OX40 agonist ivuxolimab in advanced cancers. Regarding the study as a whole: Partial responders at 0.1-3.0 mg/kg had among the lowest clonal expansion. At 0.1 to 3.0 mg/kg, clonal expansion of CD4+ and CD8+ blood T cells had occurred by week 6.

Clones were sequenced by immunoSEQ multiplex PCR, and TCRdb holds only the in-frame ones, with some missing. The sample yields 95,000 to 150,000 clones, 92% seen once. Of note for this clone: Its specificity is unknown.

Blood sampling was done at baseline, cycle 4 day 1, and cycle 7 day 1. Trimming pared 6 bases from V and 3 bases from J, leaving 9 bases between. Germline V lookup: CDR1 MDHEN, CDR2 SYDVKM. There are 12 residues in the CDR3. The chain recombines TRBV28 with TRBJ2-7; D is ambiguous. This receptor was identified in an adult with an advanced solid tumor such as melanoma, head and neck, liver or kidney cancer. Source: CD4+ or CD8+ T cells sorted from blood, taken in a trial of the OX40 agonist ivuxolimab. This chain's CDR3 is CASRSTNYEQYF. The CDR3 region has the DNA TGTGCCAGCAGATCGACAAACTACGAGCAGTACTTC.